This entry lists 30 T cell receptor beta chains sequenced from one sample in a study of T cells in Graves' hyperthyroidism and ophthalmopathy. Regions amplified from RNA transcripts were the TCR beta CDR3 regions. The HTBI set primed first-round TCR CDR3 RT-PCR. MiXCR, applied by TCRdb to the multiplex PCR reads, yields one record per CDR3 protein. The sample has hundreds of thousands of distinct CDR3 sequences, 22% seen once. Input material: blood. These TCRs come from a woman in her seventies with Graves' ophthalmopathy.

This clonotype was counted at least ten times. This chain connects TRBV2 to TRBJ1-2; D call uncertain. The V end was cut by 7 bases, the J end by 2 bases, with 8 bases between. Germline lookup yields CDR1 SNHLY and CDR2 FYNNEI. The CDR3 has 12 amino acids. The CDR3 loop is CASKRANYGYTF. CDR3 bases: TGTGCCAGCAAAAGGGCGAACTATGGCTACACCTTC.

The table lists this clonotype with many counts. The chain employs TRBV6-2 or TRBV6-3 and TRBJ1-2; possibly TRBD1 for D (6 bases). The V end lost 5 bases, the J end lost 7 bases, and 17 bases lay between the germline ends. The CDR3 consists of 14 residues. The germline gives CDR1 MNHEY, CDR2 SVGEGT. The CDR3 loop reads CASSPGVMSFGYTF. In nucleotides, the CDR3 is TGTGCCAGCAGTCCAGGGGTTATGTCATTTGGCTACACCTTC.

This clonotype appeared many times. For the CDR3, the DNA is TGCGCCAGCAGCCCGGGGGTTGTAACCGGGGAGCTGTTTTTT. Its translation: CASSPGVVTGELFF. The rearrangement links TRBV5-1 to TRBJ2-2; weak D call: TRBD2 (6 bases). This CDR3 is built from 14 residues. The ends were cut back, 4 bases at V and 5 bases at J, with 12 bases in the middle. The germline CDR1 and CDR2 sequences are SGHRS and YFSETQ.

This clonotype came up many times. This rearrangement joins TRBV7-9 to TRBJ1-2, with D hard to call. Trimming removed 9 bases at V and 5 bases at J, with 19 bases between. Per germline, CDR1 SEHNR and CDR2 FQNEAQ (reference sequence). This CDR3 has 14 residues. The CDR3 protein is CASSPESPWYGYTF. The CDR3 coding sequence is TGTGCCAGTAGCCCAGAGTCTCCTTGGTATGGCTACACCTTC.

The table lists this clonotype with many counts. V and J are TRBV12-3 or TRBV12-4 and TRBJ1-1, with TRBD1 identical over 10 bases. The CDR3 sequence is 16 residues long. Trimming cost V 5 bases and J 3 bases; bases outside gene matches: 9. CDR3 amino acids: CASSPDRGYADTEAFF. CDR3 in DNA: TGTGCCAGCAGTCCGGACAGGGGGTACGCGGACACTGAAGCTTTCTTT.

J is TRBJ2-3 and V is TRBV20-1, with 14 bases identical to TRBD2. This CDR3 contains 15 residues. V trimming: 5 bases; J trimming: 2 bases; junction bases outside the gene matches: 3. The germline V gene encodes CDR1 DFQATT and CDR2 SNEGSKA (reference sequence). The CDR3 reads CSARTSGRSTDTQYF. In DNA, the CDR3 is TGCAGTGCTCGGACTAGCGGGAGGTCCACAGATACGCAGTATTTT.

V gene TRBV9 combines with J gene TRBJ2-2; D might be TRBD2 (6 bases). Per the germline V gene, CDR1 is SGDLS and CDR2 is YYNGEE. The CDR3 runs 14 residues. V lost 3 bases, J lost 3 bases, and 9 bases lay in between. CDR3 sequence: CASSGGLHTGELFF. The CDR3 region has the DNA TGTGCCAGCAGCGGGGGACTGCACACCGGGGAGCTGTTTTTT.

This rearrangement joins TRBV7-8 to TRBJ2-5; D is undetermined. This CDR3 is built from 17 residues. The germline CDR1 and CDR2 sequences are SGHVS and FQNEAQ. The V gene lost 3 bases and the J gene lost 2 bases, with 19 bases spanning the gap. CDR3 in DNA: TGTGCCAGCAGCTTTTTACCGGCCGGCAGTCCTCAAGAGACCCAGTACTTC. The encoded protein is CASSFLPAGSPQETQYF.

V usage is TRBV19 and J usage is TRBJ1-2; the D is unclear. CDR1 and CDR2 (germline): LNHDA, SQIVND (reference sequence). The CDR3 has 12 residues. The V end was cut by 1 base, the J end by 10 bases, with 10 bases between. As DNA, the CDR3 is TGTGCCAGTAGTATAGTAGGCGGAACCTACACCTTC. Protein product: CASSIVGGTYTF.

There are a few counts of this clonotype. The chain couples TRBV7-3 to TRBJ2-5; D unclear. CDR1 and CDR2 (germline): SGHTA, FQGTGA. V lost 4 bases to trimming and J lost 5 bases, with 8 bases between them. The CDR3 has 12 residues. DNA for the CDR3: TGTGCCAGCAGCTCGAATGGGGAGACCCAGTACTTC. This sequence encodes CASSSNGETQYF.

This clonotype turned up a few times. CDR3 sequence (DNA): TGCAGTGCTAGAGTGTCAGGGGATGAACGGTGGCAGTTCTTC. Its protein product is CSARVSGDERWQFF. The genes are TRBV20-1 and TRBJ2-1, with D maybe TRBD1 (6 bases). The V gene lost 1 base and the J gene lost 12 bases, with 19 bases spanning the gap. Germline values: CDR1 DFQATT, CDR2 SNEGSKA (reference sequence). There are 14 residues in the CDR3.

This clonotype was seen repeatedly, ten times or more. The chain couples TRBV19 to TRBJ2-2; 10 bases match TRBD1. CDR1 is LNHDA, CDR2 SQIVND, per germline (reference sequence). There are 15 residues in the CDR3. V was clipped by 5 bases and J by 2 bases; unmatched bases: 2. The CDR3 DNA follows: TGTGCCAGTAGTTCGACAGGGGGCAACACCGGGGAGCTGTTTTTT. Translating it yields CASSSTGGNTGELFF.

This clonotype occurred many times. The chain joins TRBV12-3 or TRBV12-4 to TRBJ1-6; D is perhaps TRBD1 (6 bases). The CDR3 has 14 residues. V lost 7 bases, J lost 7 bases, and 14 bases lay in between. As DNA, the CDR3 is TGTGCCAGCACCGCCAGGGGCAAGAATTCACCCCTCCACTTT. It specifies CASTARGKNSPLHF.

This clonotype was recorded a few times. This rearrangement joins TRBV5-1 to TRBJ2-3, with D maybe TRBD2 (7 bases). V lost 3 bases, J lost 3 bases, and 11 bases lay in between. Germline lookup yields CDR1 SGHRS and CDR2 YFSETQ. The CDR3 runs 14 residues. CDR3 bases: TGCGCCAGCAGCTCGGAGGGGGGGACAGATACGCAGTATTTT. It specifies CASSSEGGTDTQYF.

This clonotype was observed at least ten times. J is TRBJ2-6 and V is TRBV12-3 or TRBV12-4; no definite D call. V was pared by 6 bases and J by 0 bases, with 3 bases between. The CDR3 runs 13 residues. CDR3 bases: TGTGCCAGCAGGTCCTCTGGGGCCAACGTCCTGACTTTC. It yields the protein CASRSSGANVLTF.

This clonotype was detected a few times. The chain joins TRBV6-1 to TRBJ2-2, with 9 bases aligning to TRBD2. CDR3 length: 14 amino acids. Germline V gives CDR1 MNHNS, CDR2 SASEGT. With 7 bases clipped from V and 4 bases from J, the junction kept 4 bases outside the gene matches. The CDR3 nucleotides read TGTGCCAGCAATCGCGGGAGGGGCACCGGGGAGCTGTTTTTT. As protein: CASNRGRGTGELFF.

This clonotype was seen a handful of times. The gene calls are TRBV5-1 and TRBJ2-7; 7 bases map to TRBD1. J lost 2 bases, V lost 4 bases, and 6 bases had no gene match. The CDR3 length is 14 residues. CDR1 and CDR2 (germline): SGHRS, YFSETQ. The CDR3 DNA is TGCGCCAGCAGCCCGGGACAGCCGACCTACGAGCAGTACTTC. Encoded protein: CASSPGQPTYEQYF.

The chain carries TRBV2 and TRBJ2-3, with D perhaps TRBD1 (6 bases). V lost 5 bases and J lost 7, with 10 bases in between. CDR3 length equals 12 residues. The germline V gene has CDR1 SNHLY and CDR2 FYNNEI. The DNA for the CDR3 is TGTGCCAGCAGTCCGCAGGGGTATACGCAGTATTTT. Translated: CASSPQGYTQYF.

There are many counts of this clonotype. In DNA, the CDR3 is TGTGCCAGCAGTTACTACCCCTCCACAGATACGCAGTATTTT. Its protein is CASSYYPSTDTQYF. The chain couples TRBV6-5 to TRBJ2-3; no firm D call. The germline V gene encodes CDR1 MNHEY and CDR2 SVGAGI. CDR3 length: 14 amino acids. With 1 base removed from V and 2 bases from J, the gap between germline ends came to 7 bases.

V is TRBV5-8 and J is TRBJ2-2; 13 bases line up with TRBD2. The CDR3 is 17 residues long. The trim removed 0 bases at V and 5 bases at J, leaving 4 bases unmatched. The V gene's germline CDR1 is SGHTS and CDR2 YDEGEE. As DNA, the CDR3 is TGTGCCAGCAGCTTGGGGACTAGCGGGAGTGGTACCGGGGAGCTGTTTTTT. It codes for CASSLGTSGSGTGELFF.

The V call is TRBV30, the J call TRBJ2-1, with 7 bases matching TRBD2. This CDR3 spans 14 amino acids. CDR1 and CDR2 (germline): GTSNPN, SVGIG (reference sequence). V trimming: 0 bases; J trimming: 6 bases; junction bases outside the gene matches: 5. The CDR3 sequence: CAWSVQAGFNEQFF. CDR3 bases: TGTGCCTGGAGTGTACAAGCGGGATTCAATGAGCAGTTCTTC.

This clonotype has ten or more counts. The genes are TRBV11-2 and TRBJ2-3, with D unresolved. The V gene's germline CDR1 is SGHAT and CDR2 FQNNGV. This CDR3 spans 15 amino acids. Trimming stripped 3 bases from V and 0 bases from J, with 10 bases between. The CDR3 spells CASSFASTSTDTQYF. The CDR3 DNA follows: TGTGCCAGCAGCTTTGCGTCGACTAGCACAGATACGCAGTATTTT.

This clonotype was observed a few times. The chain carries TRBV20-1 and TRBJ2-2; D might be TRBD1 or TRBD2, each matching 5 bases. Trimming took 5 bases from V and 1 from J, leaving 17 bases between them. Germline V gene lookup returns CDR1 DFQATT and CDR2 SNEGSKA (reference sequence). CDR3 length: 16 residues. CDR3 in amino acids: CSAHLPGQENTGELFF. The CDR3 DNA follows: TGCAGTGCTCACCTGCCGGGGCAGGAGAACACCGGGGAGCTGTTTTTT.

This clonotype came up a few times. V and J are TRBV2 and TRBJ1-1; D is uncertain. Trimming took 6 bases from V and 11 from J, leaving 13 bases between them. Germline V gene data show CDR1 as SNHLY and CDR2 as FYNNEI. CDR3 size: 11 residues. This CDR3 reads CASRIQARAFF. The CDR3 nucleotides read TGTGCCAGCAGGATCCAGGCGCGCGCTTTCTTT.

J is TRBJ2-1 and V is TRBV7-9, with TRBD1 matching over 8 bases. Germline V gene sequence: CDR1 SEHNR, CDR2 FQNEAQ (reference sequence). This CDR3 region has 14 residues. The junction had 7 bases not matched to a gene; V was cut back by 4 bases and J by 8 bases. The CDR3 sequence: CASSSSGGRDEQFF. DNA for the CDR3: TGTGCCAGCAGCTCGTCAGGGGGCAGGGATGAGCAGTTCTTC.

In its sample, this clonotype was seen a few times. The chain carries TRBV7-3 and TRBJ1-2, with a possible D match to TRBD1 (6 bases). Germline assignment: CDR1 SGHTA and CDR2 FQGTGA. The CDR3 contains 15 residues. V dropped 2 bases and J dropped 8 bases, with 18 bases sitting between them. The CDR3 is CASSLGVGSGAGYTF. In DNA, the CDR3 is TGTGCCAGCAGCTTAGGAGTAGGATCGGGGGCCGGCTACACCTTC.

The chain is built from TRBV24-1 and TRBJ1-1; D is uncertain. V lost 9 bases and J 4 bases, leaving 11 bases between the germline ends. Germline CDR1 reads KGHDR; CDR2 reads SFDVKD. CDR3 length: 12 residues. Here the CDR3 reads CATRGVGTEAFF. CDR3 bases: TGTGCCACCCGTGGGGTGGGCACTGAAGCTTTCTTT.

In its sample, this clonotype was seen a few times. The chain is built from TRBV20-1 and TRBJ1-2; no firm D call. The germline V gene encodes CDR1 DFQATT and CDR2 SNEGSKA (reference sequence). The V and J ends lost 5 bases and 4 bases respectively, with 11 bases between them. The CDR3 sequence is 12 residues long. In DNA form, the CDR3 reads TGCAGTGCTCTGGACGGACTCTATGGCTACACCTTC. This codes for CSALDGLYGYTF.

This clonotype appeared many times. The chain uses TRBV6-1 and TRBJ1-2; 7 nucleotides match TRBD1. V was clipped by 6 bases and J by 6 bases; unmatched bases: 7. The CDR3 is 13 residues long. Germline CDR1 and CDR2: MNHNS and SASEGT. The chain's CDR3 is CASRKTGIDGYTF. The CDR3 region has the DNA TGTGCCAGCAGGAAGACAGGGATCGATGGCTACACCTTC.

There are many counts of this clonotype. DNA of the CDR3: TGCAGTGCTAGAGATAGCAAGACTCTGGGCTCCGAGCAGTACTTC. Its protein is CSARDSKTLGSEQYF. This rearrangement joins TRBV20-1 to TRBJ2-7; D not certain. The CDR3 totals 15 residues. Germline V CDR1 and CDR2: DFQATT, SNEGSKA (reference sequence). The V end was cut by 0 bases, the J end by 6 bases, with 18 bases between.